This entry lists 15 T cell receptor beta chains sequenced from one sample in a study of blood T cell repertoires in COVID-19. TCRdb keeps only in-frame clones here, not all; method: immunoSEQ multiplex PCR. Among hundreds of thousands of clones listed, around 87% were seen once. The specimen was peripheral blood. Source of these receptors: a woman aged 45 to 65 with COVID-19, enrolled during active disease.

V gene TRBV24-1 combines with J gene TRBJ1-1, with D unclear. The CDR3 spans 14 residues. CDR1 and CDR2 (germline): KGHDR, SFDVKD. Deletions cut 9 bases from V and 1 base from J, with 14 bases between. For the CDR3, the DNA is TGTGCCACCCGGCCGCACGGGAAGAACACTGAAGCTTTCTTT. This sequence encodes CATRPHGKNTEAFF.

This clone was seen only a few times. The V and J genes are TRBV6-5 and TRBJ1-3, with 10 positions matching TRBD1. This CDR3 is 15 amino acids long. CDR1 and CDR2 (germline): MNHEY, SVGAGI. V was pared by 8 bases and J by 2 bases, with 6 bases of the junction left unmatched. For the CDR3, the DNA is TGTGCCAGCCGGGACAGGGGTATGACTGGAAACACCATATATTTT. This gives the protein CASRDRGMTGNTIYF.

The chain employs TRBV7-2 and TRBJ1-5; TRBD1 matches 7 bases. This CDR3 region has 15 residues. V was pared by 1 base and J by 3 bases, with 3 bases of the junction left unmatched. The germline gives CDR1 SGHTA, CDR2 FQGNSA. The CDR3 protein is CASSLGGQNNQPQHF. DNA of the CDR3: TGTGCCAGCAGCTTAGGGGGACAGAACAATCAGCCCCAGCATTTT.

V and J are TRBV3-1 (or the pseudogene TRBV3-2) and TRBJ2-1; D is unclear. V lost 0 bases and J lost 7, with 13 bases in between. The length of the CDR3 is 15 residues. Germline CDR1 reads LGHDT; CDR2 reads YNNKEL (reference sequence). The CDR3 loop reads CASSQENFRNNEQFF. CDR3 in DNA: TGTGCCAGCAGCCAAGAGAACTTCAGGAATAATGAGCAGTTCTTC.

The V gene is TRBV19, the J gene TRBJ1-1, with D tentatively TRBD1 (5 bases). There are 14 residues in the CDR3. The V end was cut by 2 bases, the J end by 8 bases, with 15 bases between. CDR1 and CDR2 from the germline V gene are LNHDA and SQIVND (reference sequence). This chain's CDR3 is CASSINPGNREAFF. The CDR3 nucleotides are TGTGCCAGTAGTATAAATCCCGGTAACAGGGAAGCTTTCTTT.

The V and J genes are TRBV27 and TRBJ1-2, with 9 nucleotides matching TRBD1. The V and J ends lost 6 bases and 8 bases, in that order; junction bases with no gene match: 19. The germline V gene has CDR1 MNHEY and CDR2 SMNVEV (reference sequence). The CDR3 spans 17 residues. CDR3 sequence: CASSLTGTGRKLWGYTF. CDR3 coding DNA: TGTGCCAGCAGCCTAACCGGGACAGGGAGAAAGTTGTGGGGCTACACCTTC.

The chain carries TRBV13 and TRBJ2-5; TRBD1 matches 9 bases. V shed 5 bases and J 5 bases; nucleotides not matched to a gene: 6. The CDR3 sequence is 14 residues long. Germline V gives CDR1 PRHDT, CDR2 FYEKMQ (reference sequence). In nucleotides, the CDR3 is TGTGCCAGCAGCGATACAGGGGGCCTTGAGACCCAGTACTTC. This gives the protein CASSDTGGLETQYF. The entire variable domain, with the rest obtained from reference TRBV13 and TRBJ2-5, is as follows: AAGVIQSPRHLIKEKRETATLKCYPIPRHDTVYWYQQGPGQDPQFLISFYEKMQSDKGSIPDRFSAQQFSDYHSELNMSSLELGDSALYFCASSDTGGLETQYFGPGTRLLVL.

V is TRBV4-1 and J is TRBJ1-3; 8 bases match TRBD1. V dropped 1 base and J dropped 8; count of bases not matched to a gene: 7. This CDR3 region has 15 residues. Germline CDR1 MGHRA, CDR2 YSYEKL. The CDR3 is CASSQASQGAHTIYF. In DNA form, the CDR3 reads TGCGCCAGCAGCCAAGCAAGTCAGGGGGCCCACACCATATATTTT.

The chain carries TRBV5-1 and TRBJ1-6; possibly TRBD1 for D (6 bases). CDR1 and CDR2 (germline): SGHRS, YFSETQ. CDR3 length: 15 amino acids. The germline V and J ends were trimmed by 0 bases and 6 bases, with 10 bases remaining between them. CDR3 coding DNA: TGCGCCAGCAGCTTGGAGGGGGTTCGTAATTCACCCCTCCACTTT. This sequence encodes CASSLEGVRNSPLHF.

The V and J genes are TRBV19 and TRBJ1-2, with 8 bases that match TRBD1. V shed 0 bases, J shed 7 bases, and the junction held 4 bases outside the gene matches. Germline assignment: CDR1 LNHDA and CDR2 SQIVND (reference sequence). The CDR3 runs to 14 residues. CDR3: CASSIDGQGSGYTF. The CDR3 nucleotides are TGTGCCAGTAGTATAGACGGACAGGGTAGTGGCTACACCTTC.

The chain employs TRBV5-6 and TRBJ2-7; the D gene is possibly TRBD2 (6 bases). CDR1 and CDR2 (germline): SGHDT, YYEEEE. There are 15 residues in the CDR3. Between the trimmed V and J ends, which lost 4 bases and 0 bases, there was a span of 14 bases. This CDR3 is CASSPRDGYSYEQYF. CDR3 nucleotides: TGTGCCAGCAGCCCGCGGGACGGATACTCCTACGAGCAGTACTTC. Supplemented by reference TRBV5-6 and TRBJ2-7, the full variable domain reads DAGVTQSPTHLIKTRGQQVTLRCSPKSGHDTVSWYQQALGQGPQFIFQYYEEEERQRGNFPDRFSGHQFPNYSSELNVNALLLGDSALYLCASSPRDGYSYEQYFGPGTRLTVT.

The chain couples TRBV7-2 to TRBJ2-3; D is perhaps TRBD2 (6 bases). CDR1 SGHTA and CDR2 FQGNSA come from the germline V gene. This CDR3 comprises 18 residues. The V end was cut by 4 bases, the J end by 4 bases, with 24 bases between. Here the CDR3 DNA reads TGTGCCAGCAGCTCTCGCGCCGCCCGGACCGGGGGACCAGATACGCAGTATTTT. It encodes CASSSRAARTGGPDTQYF. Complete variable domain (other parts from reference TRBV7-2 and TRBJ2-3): GAGVSQSPSNKVTEKGKDVELRCDPISGHTALYWYRQSLGQGLEFLIYFQGNSAPDKSGLPSDRFSAERTGGSVSTLTIQRTQQEDSAVYLCASSSRAARTGGPDTQYFGPGTRLTVL.

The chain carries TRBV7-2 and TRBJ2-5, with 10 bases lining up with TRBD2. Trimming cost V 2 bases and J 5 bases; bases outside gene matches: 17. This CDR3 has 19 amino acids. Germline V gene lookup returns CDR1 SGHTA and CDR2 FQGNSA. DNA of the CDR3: TGTGCCAGCAGCTTAAGGTCTTCTAGCGGGAGCGGGCCTCACGAGACCCAGTACTTC. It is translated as CASSLRSSSGSGPHETQYF.

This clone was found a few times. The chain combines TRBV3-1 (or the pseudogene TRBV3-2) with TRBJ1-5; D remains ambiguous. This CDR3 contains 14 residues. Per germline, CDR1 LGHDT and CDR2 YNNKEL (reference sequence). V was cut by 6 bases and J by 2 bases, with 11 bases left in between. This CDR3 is CASRAEGGNQPQHF. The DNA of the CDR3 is TGTGCCAGCAGGGCCGAGGGTGGCAATCAGCCCCAGCATTTT.

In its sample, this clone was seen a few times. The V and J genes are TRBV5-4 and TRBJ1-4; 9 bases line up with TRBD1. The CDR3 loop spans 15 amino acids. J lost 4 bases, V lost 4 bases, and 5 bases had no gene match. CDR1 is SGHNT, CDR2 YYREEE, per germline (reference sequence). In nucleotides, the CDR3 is TGTGCCAGCAGCGGCGGGACAGGGCATAATGAAAAACTGTTTTTT. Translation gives CASSGGTGHNEKLFF.